These 13 T cell receptor beta chains were all obtained from the same sample, sequenced in a study of blood T cell repertoires in COVID-19. Libraries were prepared by immunoSEQ multiplex PCR; TCRdb keeps only in-frame clonotypes and omits some of them. The repertoire holds approximately 200,000 clones, 80% to 90% seen once, with more than 3% in the top ten. The sample comprised peripheral blood. All receptors come from a man aged 55 to 69 with acute or convalescent COVID-19.

This chain connects TRBV27 to TRBJ2-1; D remains unclear. Germline CDR1 MNHEY, CDR2 SMNVEV (reference sequence). The CDR3 has 14 residues. Trimming took 3 bases from V and 8 from J, leaving 14 bases between them. The CDR3 here is CASSFLASPHEQFF. Here the CDR3 DNA reads TGTGCCAGCAGTTTTCTGGCCTCACCCCATGAGCAGTTCTTC.

This clone showed up just once. This chain links TRBV28 with TRBJ1-4; 8 nucleotides line up with TRBD1. The trim removed 5 bases at V and 7 bases at J, leaving 9 bases unmatched. CDR3 length: 15 amino acids. Germline assignment: CDR1 MDHEN and CDR2 SYDVKM. The CDR3 DNA reads TGTGCCAGCAGTCCGCCCCGGGACAGGACTGAAAAACTGTTTTTT. This translates into CASSPPRDRTEKLFF.

This chain connects TRBV2 to TRBJ2-3; D not certain. Germline CDR1 and CDR2: SNHLY and FYNNEI. The CDR3 spans 12 residues. V lost 2 bases, J lost 3 bases, and 3 bases lay in between. This CDR3 is CASSEQTDTQYF. The DNA of the CDR3 is TGTGCCAGCAGTGAACAGACAGATACGCAGTATTTT.

The CDR3 DNA reads TGTGCCAGCAGCTTAGCGCGGGAGGGCGAGCAGTACTTC. It specifies CASSLAREGEQYF. The chain is built from TRBV7-6 and TRBJ2-7; 9 bases agree with TRBD2. V lost 0 bases to trimming and J lost 6 bases; unmatched junction nucleotides: 0. The CDR3 loop spans 13 amino acids. Germline CDR1 SGHVS, CDR2 FNYEAQ.

CDR3 bases: TGTGCCAGTAGTATACGTCAGGGAATGCGGAATCAGCCCCAGCATTTT. Residues: CASSIRQGMRNQPQHF. This chain connects TRBV19 to TRBJ1-5; D might be TRBD1 (5 bases). Trimming stripped 2 bases from V and 4 bases from J, with 15 bases between. The CDR3 extends over 16 amino acids. Germline-derived CDR1 and CDR2 are LNHDA and SQIVND (reference sequence).

In this sample, this clone turned up once. The genes are TRBV5-4 and TRBJ2-2; possible D gene TRBD2, 5 bases. Germline assignment: CDR1 SGHNT and CDR2 YYREEE (reference sequence). The CDR3 runs to 14 residues. Trimming removed 2 bases from V and 3 bases from J, with 8 bases in between. CDR3 sequence reads: CASSFWEYTGELFF. CDR3 bases: TGTGCCAGCAGCTTTTGGGAGTACACCGGGGAGCTGTTTTTT.

This sequence joins TRBV6-5 and TRBJ2-1, with 8 positions matching TRBD2. Germline CDR1 and CDR2: MNHEY and SVGAGI. The V segment lost 11 bases and the J segment 6 bases; nucleotides outside the gene matches: 12. The CDR3 contains 14 residues. This CDR3 is CASSAGVRGNEQFF. The DNA of the CDR3 is TGTGCCTCCTCAGCGGGAGTTAGGGGCAATGAGCAGTTCTTC.

Points on this clone: Other DNA variants within this sample encode the same CDR3. The chain joins TRBV19 to TRBJ2-3; possible D gene TRBD2, 6 bases. CDR1 is LNHDA and CDR2 is SQIVND in the germline V gene (reference sequence). CDR3 length: 13 residues. The V and J ends lost 5 bases and 2 bases respectively, with 8 bases between them. CDR3 coding DNA: TGTGCCAGTAGTCGCGGGGACACAGATACGCAGTATTTT. This gives the protein CASSRGDTDTQYF.

The chain couples TRBV27 to TRBJ2-7; 9 bases line up with TRBD1. This CDR3 comprises 16 residues. With V trimmed by 6 bases and J by 7 bases, 16 bases remained unmatched. Germline CDR1 reads MNHEY; CDR2 reads SMNVEV (reference sequence). The CDR3 DNA is TGTGCCAGCAGAAGACAGGGGGAAGGACTACGGCGAGAGCAGTACTTC. Its protein product is CASRRQGEGLRREQYF.

V usage is TRBV7-2 and J usage is TRBJ2-4; D not certain. Trimming took 5 bases from V and 4 from J, leaving 15 bases between them. Germline lookup yields CDR1 SGHTA and CDR2 FQGNSA. The CDR3 loop spans 15 amino acids. Here the CDR3 reads CASSAAGFRKNIQYF. The CDR3 coding sequence is TGTGCCAGCAGCGCCGCCGGGTTTCGAAAAAACATTCAGTACTTC.

This chain connects TRBV11-1 to TRBJ2-1; D perhaps matches TRBD2 (5 bases). The CDR3 has 15 amino acids. Trimming removed 2 bases from V and 1 base from J, with 9 bases in between. In germline, CDR1 is SGHAT, CDR2 FQDESV (reference sequence). The DNA for the CDR3 is TGTGCCAGCAGCTTACGGGGTTCTTCCTACAATGAGCAGTTCTTC. It codes for CASSLRGSSYNEQFF.

Comments on this clone: One end of the junction varies from germline; a read error may be responsible. This sequence joins TRBV2 and TRBJ1-5, with TRBD1 matching over 8 bases. CDR3 length: 15 residues. From germline, CDR1 is SNHLY and CDR2 FYNNEI. The CDR3 here is CASREDGQGSRPQHF. For the CDR3, the DNA is TGTGCCAGCAGGGAAGACGGACAGGGATCGAGGCCCCAGCATTTT.

The V gene is TRBV5-4, the J gene TRBJ1-2; 8 nucleotides align to TRBD1. Losses at the gene ends were 1 base for V and 6 bases for J; bases not matched to a gene: 11. CDR3 size: 16 residues. CDR1 is SGHNT, CDR2 YYREEE, per germline (reference sequence). CDR3 sequence: CASSLPKTGVADGYTF. DNA for the CDR3: TGTGCCAGCAGCTTGCCAAAGACAGGGGTGGCAGATGGCTACACCTTC.